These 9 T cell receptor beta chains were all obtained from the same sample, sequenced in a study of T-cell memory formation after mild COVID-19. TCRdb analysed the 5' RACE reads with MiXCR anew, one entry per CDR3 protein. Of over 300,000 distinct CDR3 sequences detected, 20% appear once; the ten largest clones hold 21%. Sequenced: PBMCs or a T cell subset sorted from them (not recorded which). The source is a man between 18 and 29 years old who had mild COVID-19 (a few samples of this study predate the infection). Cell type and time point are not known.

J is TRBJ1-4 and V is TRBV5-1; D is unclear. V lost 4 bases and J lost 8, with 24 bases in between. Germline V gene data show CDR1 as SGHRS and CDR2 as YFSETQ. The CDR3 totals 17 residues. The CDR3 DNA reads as TGCGCCAGCAGCCCAAATCCCGGACTCCAAGGCAGGGAAAAACTGTTTTTT. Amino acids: CASSPNPGLQGREKLFF. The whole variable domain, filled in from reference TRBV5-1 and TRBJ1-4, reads KAGVTQTPRYLIKTRGQQVTLSCSPISGHRSVSWYQQTPGQGLQFLFEYFSETQRNKGNFPGRFSGRQFSNSRSEMNVSTLELGDSALYLCASSPNPGLQGREKLFFGSGTQLSVL.

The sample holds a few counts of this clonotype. CDR3 sequence: CASSLNNGGQETQYF. The CDR3 DNA is TGCGCCAGCAGCTTGAATAACGGGGGTCAAGAGACCCAGTACTTC. The gene calls are TRBV5-1 and TRBJ2-5, with D possibly matching TRBD2 (6 bases). Trimming removed 1 base at V and 2 bases at J, with 12 bases between. The CDR3 is made up of 15 amino acids. CDR1 is SGHRS, CDR2 YFSETQ, per germline.

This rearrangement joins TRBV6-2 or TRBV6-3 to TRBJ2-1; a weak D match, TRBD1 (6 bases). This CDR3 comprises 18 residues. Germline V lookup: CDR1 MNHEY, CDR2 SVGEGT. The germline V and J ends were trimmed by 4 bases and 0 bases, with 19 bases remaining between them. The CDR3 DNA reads TGTGCCAGCAGTTTCGATCCTCGACAGGCGAGCTCCTACAATGAGCAGTTCTTC. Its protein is CASSFDPRQASSYNEQFF.

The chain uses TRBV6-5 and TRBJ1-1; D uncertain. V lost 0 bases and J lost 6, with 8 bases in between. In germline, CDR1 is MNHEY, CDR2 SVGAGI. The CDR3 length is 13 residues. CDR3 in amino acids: CASSYSNAAEAFF. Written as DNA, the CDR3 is TGTGCCAGCAGTTACTCGAATGCTGCTGAAGCTTTCTTT.

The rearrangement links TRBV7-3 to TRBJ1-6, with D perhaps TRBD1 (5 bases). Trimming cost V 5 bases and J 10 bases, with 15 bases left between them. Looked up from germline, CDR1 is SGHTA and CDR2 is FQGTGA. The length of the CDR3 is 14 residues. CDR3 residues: CASSEGRPRSPLHF. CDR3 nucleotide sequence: TGTGCCAGCAGCGAGGGACGGCCTAGATCACCCCTCCACTTT. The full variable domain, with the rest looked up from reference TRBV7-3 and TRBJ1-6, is GAGVSQTPSNKVTEKGKYVELRCDPISGHTALYWYRQSLGQGPEFLIYFQGTGAADDSGLPNDRFFAVRPEGSVSTLKIQRTERGDSAVYLCASSEGRPRSPLHFGNGTRLTVT.

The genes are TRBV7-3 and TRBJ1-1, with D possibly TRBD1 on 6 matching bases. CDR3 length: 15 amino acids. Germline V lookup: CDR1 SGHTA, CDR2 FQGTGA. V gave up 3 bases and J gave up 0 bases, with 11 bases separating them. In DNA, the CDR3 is TGTGCCAGCAGCTTTTCGGGACACTTGAACACTGAAGCTTTCTTT. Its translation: CASSFSGHLNTEAFF.

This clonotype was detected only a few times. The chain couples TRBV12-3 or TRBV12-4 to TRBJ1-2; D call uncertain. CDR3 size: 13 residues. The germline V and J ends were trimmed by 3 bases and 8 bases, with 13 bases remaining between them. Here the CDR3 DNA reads TGTGCCAGCAGTTTTGGGTTTGGAAGGGGCTACACCTTC. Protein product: CASSFGFGRGYTF.

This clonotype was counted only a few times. CDR3 protein: CASSQDIGRGNSPLHF. The CDR3 bases are TGCGCCAGCAGCCAAGATATCGGCAGGGGAAATTCACCCCTCCACTTT. The chain employs TRBV4-1 and TRBJ1-6; a weak D match, TRBD1 (6 bases). The CDR3 totals 16 residues. Germline CDR1 is MGHRA and CDR2 is YSYEKL. The V gene lost 0 bases and the J gene lost 7 bases, with 13 bases spanning the gap.

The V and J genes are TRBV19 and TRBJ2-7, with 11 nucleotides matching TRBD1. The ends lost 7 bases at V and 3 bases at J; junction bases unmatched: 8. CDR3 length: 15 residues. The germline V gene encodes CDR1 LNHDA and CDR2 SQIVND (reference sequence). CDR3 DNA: TGTGCCAGTAAGGACAGGGGGCAAGGTCTCTACGAGCAGTACTTC. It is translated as CASKDRGQGLYEQYF.